This TCR beta chain appears in the sequencing data of a study of human T cells and chemical hapten exposure. Noted time point: patch test 2, 6 weeks after DPC sensitization. Treatment denoted: therapeutic diphenylcyclopropenone sensitization with weekly scalp DPC. TCRdb re-called the RACE reads with MiXCR, one entry per CDR3 protein. The sample lists about 54,000 distinct CDR3 sequences, about 10% occurring once. CDR1 MNHNY and CDR2 SVGAGI come from the germline V gene (reference sequence). V was cut by 6 bases and J by 2 bases, with 9 bases left in between. This CDR3 region has 13 residues. The TCR comes from a woman in her forties or fifties with alopecia areata. Some clones in this sample may be carry-over from other donors' samples. The sample consisted of whole blood, taken in connection with sensitization to the hapten diphenylcyclopropenone (DPC). The rearrangement joins TRBV6-6 to TRBJ2-3; D gene uncertain. The CDR3 bases are TGTGCCAGCAGCGACGCTATCACAGATACGCAGTATTTT. It codes for CASSDAITDTQYF.